This T cell receptor beta chain is from a study of cytomegalovirus exposure and HLA in healthy donors. It was with 60 Vbeta and 13 Jbeta primers that the PCR ran. Assay: immunoSEQ multiplex PCR; the TCRdb copy retains only in-frame clones and omits some. In the table there are around 150,000 clones, 80% to 90% of which are singletons. General study findings and limits: The investigators catalogued 150 to 200 TCR beta chains as cytomegalovirus-associated. TCR beta chain V- and J-gene trimming was linked, in a later analysis, to a missense variant in DCLRE1C. Analyses of presence and absence presupposed an approximately uniform sequencing depth across donors. DRB1 had the most TCR associations and HLA-C the fewest, a later analysis found, with rates varying by HLA locus.

The CDR3 runs 13 residues. CDR1 and CDR2 from the germline V gene are KGHSH and LQKENI. Deletions cut 3 bases from V and 8 bases from J, with 10 bases between. Of note for this clone: The antigen remains undetermined.

The chain uses TRBV18 and TRBJ1-4; TRBD1 is a possible D gene (6 bases). The sequenced sample was PBMCs. The clonotype originates from a woman in her forties in good health and CMV-seropositive. CDR3 in DNA: TGTGCCAGCTCACCTCGGGACACGGAAAAACTGTTTTTT. Protein product: CASSPRDTEKLFF. The variable domain in full, completed from reference TRBV18 and TRBJ1-4, reads NAGVMQNPRHLVRRRGQEARLRCSPMKGHSHVYWYRQLPEEGLKFMVYLQKENIIDESGMPKERFSAEFPKEGPSILRIQQVVRGDSAAYFCASSPRDTEKLFFGSGTQLSVL.